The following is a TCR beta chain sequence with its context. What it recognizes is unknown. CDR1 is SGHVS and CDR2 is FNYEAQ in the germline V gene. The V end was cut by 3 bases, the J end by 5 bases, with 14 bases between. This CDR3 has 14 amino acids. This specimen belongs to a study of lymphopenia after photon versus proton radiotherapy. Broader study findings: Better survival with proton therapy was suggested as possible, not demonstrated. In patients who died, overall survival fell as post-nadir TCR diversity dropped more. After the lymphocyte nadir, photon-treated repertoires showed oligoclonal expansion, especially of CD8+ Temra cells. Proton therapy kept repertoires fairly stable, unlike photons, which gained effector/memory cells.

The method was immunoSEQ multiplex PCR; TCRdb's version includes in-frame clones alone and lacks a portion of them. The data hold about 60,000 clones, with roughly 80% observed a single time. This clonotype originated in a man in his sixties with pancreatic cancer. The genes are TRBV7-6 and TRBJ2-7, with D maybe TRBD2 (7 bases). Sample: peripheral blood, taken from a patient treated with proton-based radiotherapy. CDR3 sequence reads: CASSLGGQEDEQYF. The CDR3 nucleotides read TGTGCCAGCAGCTTGGGGGGGCAAGAGGACGAGCAGTACTTC.